This T cell receptor beta chain was retrieved from a study of blood T cell repertoires in COVID-19. Profiling relied on immunoSEQ multiplex PCR, and the TCRdb table lists in-frame clones only, not all of them. Counted here are about 150,000 clones, approximately 86% occurring once; the ten biggest clones make up roughly 4%. Sequenced: PBMCs or T cells enriched from blood (not recorded which). The sequence was obtained from a woman aged 40 to 50 who had been exposed to COVID-19.

The DNA for the CDR3 is TGTGCCAGCAGCCATCTCGGGGCAGATACGCAGTATTTT. Protein product: CASSHLGADTQYF. V usage is TRBV3-1 (or the pseudogene TRBV3-2) and J usage is TRBJ2-3; perhaps TRBD2 as D (5 bases). CDR1 and CDR2 from the germline V gene are LGHDT and YNNKEL (reference sequence). The length of the CDR3 is 13 residues. Deletions cut 3 bases from V and 4 bases from J, with 8 bases between.